Listed below are T cell receptor beta chains from one sample, sequenced in a study of T cells in Graves' hyperthyroidism and ophthalmopathy. TCRdb reprocessed the multiplex PCR reads with MiXCR, giving one entry per CDR3 protein. The table lists roughly 800,000 distinct CDR3 sequences, about 38% of them singletons. The sequencing sample was made of blood. These receptors all come from a man between 18 and 29 years old with Graves' hyperthyroidism. CDR3s include the opening cysteine and the closing phenylalanine or tryptophan. Fields, in order: CDR3 DNA, CDR3 protein, clone size, J gene, V gene, D gene. The D gene is left open where the match is weak. Where a row states a size, it is once, few, many or the class of an expanded clone; other rows omit it.

cdr3_nt: TGTGCCAGCAGCGAACAGGGGCGGTCACCCCTCCACTTT
cdr3_aa: CASSEQGRSPLHF
clone_size: many
j_call: TRBJ1-6
v_call: TRBV2
d_call: TRBD1

cdr3_nt: TGTGCCATCAGTGAGTTGGCGAACTATGGCTACACCTTC
cdr3_aa: CAISELANYGYTF
clone_size: few
j_call: TRBJ1-2
v_call: TRBV10-3
d_call: .

cdr3_nt: TGTGCCAGCAGTCGGGGCCGGACCCTGGACACTGAAGCTTTCTTT
cdr3_aa: CASSRGRTLDTEAFF
clone_size: many
j_call: TRBJ1-1
v_call: TRBV7-9
d_call: .

cdr3_nt: TGTGCCAGCTCACCCCCAGGACAGATTAGCAATCAGCCCCAGCATTTT
cdr3_aa: CASSPPGQISNQPQHF
clone_size: few
j_call: TRBJ1-5
v_call: TRBV2
d_call: .

cdr3_nt: TGTGCCATCGGGACTAGCAGGGACACCGGGGAGCTGTTTTTT
cdr3_aa: CAIGTSRDTGELFF
clone_size: .
j_call: TRBJ2-2
v_call: TRBV10-3
d_call: TRBD2

cdr3_nt: TGTGCCAGCACCCCAGGGGGCTCGTGGAATCAGCCCCAGCATTTT
cdr3_aa: CASTPGGSWNQPQHF
clone_size: .
j_call: TRBJ1-5
v_call: TRBV7-8
d_call: TRBD1

cdr3_nt: TGTGCCACGACAGGGGATAGCAATCAGCCCCAGCATTTT
cdr3_aa: CATTGDSNQPQHF
clone_size: few
j_call: TRBJ1-5
v_call: TRBV10-3
d_call: TRBD1

cdr3_nt: TGCGCCAGCAGCTTGGAACAGGACGCAGAGATGGATTTT
cdr3_aa: CASSLEQDAEMDF
clone_size: many
j_call: TRBJ1-3
v_call: TRBV5-1
d_call: .

cdr3_nt: TGTGCCAGTAGTATAGGTGGGATGACCTACGAGCAGTACTTC
cdr3_aa: CASSIGGMTYEQYF
clone_size: .
j_call: TRBJ2-7
v_call: TRBV19
d_call: .

cdr3_nt: TGTGCCAGCAGCCAGGACGACGTCATGGGCTACACCTTC
cdr3_aa: CASSQDDVMGYTF
clone_size: many
j_call: TRBJ1-2
v_call: TRBV14
d_call: .

cdr3_nt: TGTGCCAGCAGCTTAGATGCCGGTACCTACGAGCAGTACTTC
cdr3_aa: CASSLDAGTYEQYF
clone_size: many
j_call: TRBJ2-7
v_call: TRBV7-9
d_call: .

cdr3_nt: TGTGCCATCAACGACGGGTACACTGAAGCTTTCTTT
cdr3_aa: CAINDGYTEAFF
clone_size: many
j_call: TRBJ1-1
v_call: TRBV10-3
d_call: .

cdr3_nt: TGTGCCAGCAGTTTTGTGGGAGGCCCGCCTATCTTC
cdr3_aa: CASSFVGGPPIF
clone_size: .
j_call: TRBJ2-7
v_call: TRBV27
d_call: .

cdr3_nt: TGTGCCACCGGGGGGCGTAGCAATCAGCCCCAGCATTTT
cdr3_aa: CATGGRSNQPQHF
clone_size: .
j_call: TRBJ1-5
v_call: TRBV10-3
d_call: .

cdr3_nt: TGTGCCAGCACCTTAGGGGGTGGGAACTATGGCTACACCTTC
cdr3_aa: CASTLGGGNYGYTF
clone_size: .
j_call: TRBJ1-2
v_call: TRBV5-6
d_call: .

cdr3_nt: TGTGCCAGCAGCCCAGACCCCGGGGGGGAGACCCAGTACTTC
cdr3_aa: CASSPDPGGETQYF
clone_size: .
j_call: TRBJ2-5
v_call: TRBV7-2
d_call: TRBD2